This T cell receptor beta chain emerged from a study of blood T cell repertoires in COVID-19. As for the study in general: Nucleic acid was either cDNA or gDNA, and it came from T cells, B-cell-depleted T cells, or PBMCs.

How the authors handled the data: Reference gene primer amplification gave estimated nucleated cell counts. The method was immunoSEQ multiplex PCR; TCRdb's version includes in-frame clones alone and lacks a portion of them. From that table come the V and J calls and clone size; the DNA was used to work out D and trimming. The data show 200,000 to 250,000 clones, around 87% seen once. CDR3 length equals 16 residues. Germline CDR1 reads MNHEY; CDR2 reads SVGEGT. Between the trimmed V and J ends, which lost 5 bases and 0 bases, there was a span of 17 bases. The chain combines TRBV6-2 or TRBV6-3 with TRBJ2-7; possibly TRBD2 for D (6 bases). The sequence was obtained from an older woman with active or convalescent COVID-19. The sequenced sample consisted of peripheral blood. CDR3 DNA: TGTGCCAGCAGTATTTACCGGGACTCCCGCTCCTACGAGCAGTACTTC. Encoded protein: CASSIYRDSRSYEQYF.